This TCR beta chain originates from a study of T cells after yellow fever vaccination. For TCR, cDNA came from 5'RACE template switching, which added a universal primer site and UMIs. TCRdb re-called the 5' RACE reads with MiXCR, one entry per CDR3 protein. The sample yields around 310,000 distinct CDR3 sequences, approximately 9% seen once. Source: PBMCs, taken on the day of the first yellow fever vaccination. The receptor was isolated from a man younger than 35 who received the YFV17D yellow fever vaccine.

CDR3 region: CSATRGVTEAFF. CDR3 bases: TGCAGTGCCACACGGGGGGTCACTGAAGCTTTCTTT. This chain uses TRBV20-1 with TRBJ1-1; D might be TRBD1 (5 bases). The V end was cut by 6 bases, the J end by 4 bases, with 12 bases between. CDR3 length: 12 amino acids. Germline lookup yields CDR1 DFQATT and CDR2 SNEGSKA (reference sequence).